Each of the 24 T cell receptor beta chains below was sequenced from the same sample in a study of shared clonotypes between healthy human individuals (TCRdb year 2020). Libraries were constructed by the immunoSEQ multiplex PCR assay. TCRdb limited this immuneACCESS table to in-frame rearrangements with V and J called. A share of clones is missing; checked studies link under half to unresolved V genes, and the rest is unexplained. Across this sample there are about 1.5 million clones, with more than 95% seen only once. Over 1% of the sample comes from the top ten. Sequencing used naive CD4+ T cells sorted from blood. The cell subset or site label here, explained by the study, means: CD45RA+ positively selected. The receptors originated from a man younger than 40 in good health.

The V and J genes are TRBV5-1 and TRBJ2-7; D gene ambiguous. From germline, CDR1 is SGHRS and CDR2 YFSETQ. Trimming pared 1 base from V and 0 bases from J, leaving 5 bases between. The CDR3 loop spans 13 amino acids. The CDR3 region has the DNA TGCGCCAGCAGCTTGATGGGCTCCTACGAGCAGTACTTC. It codes for CASSLMGSYEQYF.

This chain joins TRBV6-5 and TRBJ2-7; 7 positions agree with TRBD1. The length of the CDR3 is 13 residues. The junction had 5 bases not matched to a gene; V was cut back by 7 bases and J by 2 bases. Germline V lookup: CDR1 MNHEY, CDR2 SVGAGI. The CDR3 bases are TGTGCCAGCAAACAAACAGGGGCCTACGAGCAGTACTTC. Its translation is CASKQTGAYEQYF.

The V call is TRBV7-7, the J call TRBJ1-1; no reliable D call. Germline values: CDR1 SSHAT, CDR2 FNYEAQ (reference sequence). V lost 1 base and J lost 4, with 10 bases in between. The CDR3 has 14 amino acids. This chain's CDR3 is CASSLDPTSTEAFF. CDR3 nucleotides: TGTGCCAGCAGCTTAGACCCAACGAGCACTGAAGCTTTCTTT.

This chain uses TRBV27 with TRBJ2-5; the D gene is possibly TRBD1 (5 bases). V lost 4 bases and J 7 bases, leaving 13 bases between the germline ends. This CDR3 is 13 amino acids long. Per the germline V gene, CDR1 is MNHEY and CDR2 is SMNVEV (reference sequence). The CDR3, as DNA: TGTGCCAGCAGTTCCTCTAGGGGTCGGACCCAGTACTTC. This gives the protein CASSSSRGRTQYF.

The chain couples TRBV6-5 to TRBJ1-3; D may be TRBD1 (5 bases). V lost 7 bases and J 4 bases, leaving 14 bases between the germline ends. The CDR3 spans 14 residues. Germline V gene lookup returns CDR1 MNHEY and CDR2 SVGAGI. CDR3 residues: CASTPGPRGNTIYF. CDR3 DNA sequence: TGTGCCAGCACCCCGGGGCCCCGCGGAAACACCATATATTTT.

V is TRBV27 and J is TRBJ1-2; TRBD1 matches 8 bases. V was pared by 5 bases and J by 2 bases, with 4 bases of the junction left unmatched. The germline gives CDR1 MNHEY, CDR2 SMNVEV (reference sequence). This CDR3 contains 14 residues. The CDR3 DNA reads as TGTGCCAGCAGTATTAACAGGGGGAACTATGGCTACACCTTC. Its protein product is CASSINRGNYGYTF.

The chain has TRBV11-2 and TRBJ2-7; D remains unclear. Trimming stripped 4 bases from V and 2 bases from J, with 9 bases between. Germline V gives CDR1 SGHAT, CDR2 FQNNGV. The CDR3 is 13 amino acids. CDR3 in DNA: TGTGCCAGCAGCTCCCTGGTGGCCTACGAGCAGTACTTC. It translates to CASSSLVAYEQYF.

Concerning this clone: The same CDR3 is also encoded by other DNA sequences in this sample. The V gene is TRBV28, the J gene TRBJ2-6; unclear D gene. The CDR3 contains 13 residues. Germline CDR1 is MDHEN and CDR2 is SYDVKM. The V gene lost 3 bases and the J gene lost 2 bases, with 2 bases spanning the gap. DNA of the CDR3: TGTGCCAGCAGTTTTCCTGGGGCCAACGTCCTGACTTTC. It is translated as CASSFPGANVLTF.

The gene calls are TRBV7-6 and TRBJ2-5; perhaps D is TRBD1 or TRBD2 (6 bases each). The CDR3 extends over 14 amino acids. V was clipped by 1 base and J by 4 bases, with 10 bases between them. Germline assignment: CDR1 SGHVS and CDR2 FNYEAQ. The CDR3 coding sequence is TGTGCCAGCAGCTTAGTACAGGGAGGAGAGACCCAGTACTTC. Its protein is CASSLVQGGETQYF.

The V call is TRBV19, the J call TRBJ2-3; TRBD1 matches 8 bases. V was pared by 4 bases and J by 8 bases, with 8 bases of the junction left unmatched. CDR3 size: 14 residues. Germline values: CDR1 LNHDA, CDR2 SQIVND (reference sequence). The DNA for the CDR3 is TGTGCCAGTAGTAAAAGACAGGGGCTGGTTACGCAGTATTTT. It yields the protein CASSKRQGLVTQYF.

The chain combines TRBV10-3 with TRBJ2-7, with 10 bases lining up with TRBD1. The trim removed 4 bases at V and 4 bases at J, leaving 10 bases unmatched. Looked up from germline, CDR1 is ENHRY and CDR2 is SYGVKD. The CDR3 extends over 16 amino acids. CDR3 DNA: TGTGCCATCAGTGCTTCTCGGACAGGGGGAATATACGAGCAGTACTTC. It specifies CAISASRTGGIYEQYF.

The chain carries TRBV14 and TRBJ2-1; D is perhaps TRBD2 (7 bases). The CDR3 runs 19 residues. Trimming stripped 5 bases from V and 0 bases from J, with 23 bases between. In germline, CDR1 is SGHDN, CDR2 FVKESK. Written as DNA, the CDR3 is TGTGCCAGCAGCGTTCTGGGGGCTAGCGGTCAGAGCTCCTACAATGAGCAGTTCTTC. Protein sequence: CASSVLGASGQSSYNEQFF.

This clone appeared once. The CDR3 nucleotides read TGTGCCAGCAGGTCTACCGGGACAGGGGATCAAGAGACCCAGTACTTC. Translated, it gives CASRSTGTGDQETQYF. This chain links TRBV28 with TRBJ2-5; 10 nucleotides agree with TRBD1. The CDR3 loop spans 16 amino acids. Germline CDR1 reads MDHEN; CDR2 reads SYDVKM. With 6 bases clipped from V and 2 bases from J, the junction kept 9 bases outside the gene matches.

The chain links TRBV4-3 to TRBJ2-1; the D gene is possibly TRBD2 (6 bases). V lost 1 base and J lost 4, with 8 bases in between. Per germline, CDR1 LGHNA and CDR2 YSLEER. This CDR3 contains 14 residues. CDR3 loop: CASSQAGTYNEQFF. The CDR3 bases are TGCGCCAGCAGCCAAGCCGGGACTTACAATGAGCAGTTCTTC.

The genes are TRBV6-4 and TRBJ2-2, with 8 bases that match TRBD2. Per germline, CDR1 MRHNA and CDR2 SNTAGT. The CDR3 spans 15 residues. Trimming took 5 bases from V and 5 from J; bases not matched to a gene: 7. The CDR3 sequence is CASSPREGLTGELFF. In nucleotides, the CDR3 is TGTGCCAGCAGTCCTCGGGAGGGCCTTACCGGGGAGCTGTTTTTT.

The chain recombines TRBV7-2 with TRBJ2-5; possible D gene TRBD2, 5 bases. The CDR3 spans 14 residues. Looked up from germline, CDR1 is SGHTA and CDR2 is FQGNSA. The V end lost 5 bases, the J end lost 5 bases, and 15 bases lay between the germline ends. CDR3 in DNA: TGTGCCAGCAGCAGTCAAGTACTAGGGGAGACCCAGTACTTC. Translated: CASSSQVLGETQYF.

V usage is TRBV6-1 and J usage is TRBJ2-5; the D gene is possibly TRBD1 (5 bases). Trimming stripped 2 bases from V and 1 base from J, with 11 bases between. Looked up from germline, CDR1 is MNHNS and CDR2 is SASEGT. The CDR3 sequence is 15 residues long. The chain's CDR3 is CASSEWNRSQETQYF. CDR3 sequence (DNA): TGTGCCAGCAGTGAATGGAACAGGAGCCAAGAGACCCAGTACTTC.

The V gene is TRBV28, the J gene TRBJ2-7; TRBD2 aligns across 11 bases. CDR1 and CDR2 from the germline V gene are MDHEN and SYDVKM. The CDR3 sequence is 15 residues long. The ends lost 6 bases at V and 2 bases at J; junction bases unmatched: 6. The CDR3 loop reads CASSSSTSGTYEQYF. The CDR3 DNA sequence: TGTGCCAGCAGCTCATCGACTAGCGGGACCTACGAGCAGTACTTC.

The chain couples TRBV9 to TRBJ2-3; a weak D match, TRBD1 (5 bases). V was pared by 1 base and J by 4 bases, with 10 bases between. This CDR3 contains 14 residues. Germline CDR1 and CDR2: SGDLS and YYNGEE. Written as DNA, the CDR3 is TGTGCCAGCAGCGTAATAAGCAGGGCAGATACGCAGTATTTT. Encoded protein: CASSVISRADTQYF.

The chain links TRBV28 to TRBJ1-2, with a weak D call TRBD1 (5 bases). CDR1 and CDR2 (germline): MDHEN, SYDVKM. Between the trimmed V and J ends, which lost 6 bases and 2 bases, there was a span of 10 bases. The CDR3 consists of 13 residues. The CDR3 coding sequence is TGTGCCAGCAGCCCCGACAGAAACTATGGCTACACCTTC. This codes for CASSPDRNYGYTF.

The V call is TRBV18, the J call TRBJ1-2; TRBD1 matches 7 bases. The germline V gene encodes CDR1 KGHSH and CDR2 LQKENI. J lost 5 bases, V lost 6 bases, and 9 bases had no gene match. This CDR3 has 14 residues. CDR3 region: CASSLLDREYGYTF. The DNA for the CDR3 is TGTGCCAGCTCCCTCCTCGACAGGGAGTATGGCTACACCTTC.

The chain recombines TRBV19 with TRBJ2-3; no definite D call. Trimming cost V 7 bases and J 9 bases, with 11 bases left between them. This CDR3 region has 11 residues. CDR1 and CDR2 (germline): LNHDA, SQIVND (reference sequence). CDR3 in DNA: TGTGCCAGTATCGATAAGGTCACGCAGTATTTT. Its protein is CASIDKVTQYF. Full variable domain (missing parts from reference TRBV19 and TRBJ2-3): DGGITQSPKYLFRKEGQNVTLSCEQNLNHDAMYWYRQDPGQGLRLIYYSQIVNDFQKGDIAEGYSVSREKKESFPLTVTSAQKNPTAFYLCASIDKVTQYFGPGTRLTVL.

As to this clone: The junction differs from germline at one of its ends, possibly a read error. The gene calls are TRBV18 and TRBJ2-3, with 8 positions matching TRBD1. CDR1 is KGHSH and CDR2 is LQKENI in the germline V gene. There are 18 residues in the CDR3. CDR3 region: CASSPDGTGGRDPDTQYF. Written as DNA, the CDR3 is TGTGCCAGCTCACCCGACGGGACAGGAGGAAGAGATCCAGATACACAGTATTTT.

This clone came up once. The V gene is TRBV6-5, the J gene TRBJ2-2, with D perhaps being TRBD1 or TRBD2 (5 bases each). The CDR3 loop spans 15 amino acids. V gave up 2 bases and J gave up 5 bases, with 12 bases separating them. CDR1 is MNHEY, CDR2 SVGAGI, per germline. The CDR3 bases are TGTGCCAGCAGTTACGCACAGGTAGCGACCGGGGAGCTGTTTTTT. Its protein is CASSYAQVATGELFF.